This T cell receptor beta chain was found in a study of siplizumab effects on memory and regulatory T cells. Sequencing used immunoSEQ multiplex PCR; TCRdb keeps in-frame clones, though not all of them. The repertoire holds about 99,000 clones, 93% seen once, with roughly 0.64% in the top ten. Trimming pared 3 bases from V and 0 bases from J, leaving 9 bases between. This CDR3 has 15 residues. Germline V gene data show CDR1 as LGHNA and CDR2 as YNFKEQ. The receptor's source is a human donor in good health. This chain uses TRBV4-2 with TRBJ1-3; D uncertain. The specimen was Tregs sorted from blood. The CDR3 DNA reads as TGTGCCAGCAGCCAGGGAGAGGGCTCTGGAAACACCATATATTTT. This encodes CASSQGEGSGNTIYF.